Listed below are T cell receptor beta chains from one sample, sequenced in a study of blood T cell repertoires in COVID-19. The method was immunoSEQ multiplex PCR; TCRdb's version includes in-frame clones alone and lacks a portion of them. The data contain some 380,000 clones, around 84% of them singletons. The sample consisted of peripheral blood. These receptors all stem from a human donor with acute or convalescent COVID-19. The donor label of this sample is uncertain. Each CDR3 is given with its conserved first and last residue. Fields, in order: J gene, D gene, V gene, clone size, CDR3 DNA, CDR3 protein. A D gene is named only where the DNA matches it firmly. Rows may omit the clone size; those that give it use once, few, many or a size class.

TRBJ1-6 | - | TRBV7-6 | - | TGTGCCAGCAGCTTAGGCCCGCAGGTGACCTATAATTCACCCCTCCACTTT | CASSLGPQVTYNSPLHF
TRBJ1-5 | - | TRBV5-8 | - | TGTGCCAGCAGCTTGCGGAATCAGCCCCAGCATTTT | CASSLRNQPQHF
TRBJ2-1 | - | TRBV6-5 | - | TGTGCCAGCAGTACCGCACGAGGGGGACGAGAGCAGTTCTTC | CASSTARGGREQFF
TRBJ1-1 | TRBD1 | TRBV29-1 | - | TGCAGCGTTGAAGGCACAGGGGGTATGAACACTGAAGCTTTCTTT | CSVEGTGGMNTEAFF
TRBJ2-7 | TRBD2 | TRBV5-1 | once | TGCGCCAGCAGCTTGGCTAGCGGGAGTTCCAACGAGCAGTACTTC | CASSLASGSSNEQYF
TRBJ1-6 | TRBD1 | TRBV6-5 | - | TGTGCCAGCAGGCCGGGACAGGGGAATAATTCACCCCTCCACTTT | CASRPGQGNNSPLHF
TRBJ1-1 | - | TRBV23-1 | - | TGCGCCAGCAGTCAAGCCCATCGGGCTTTCTTT | CASSQAHRAFF
TRBJ1-5 | TRBD1 | TRBV24-1 | - | TGTGCCACCAGTGTTGGACAGGGAGGACAGCCCCAGCATTTT | CATSVGQGGQPQHF
TRBJ2-6 | TRBD2 | TRBV18 | once | TGTGCCAGCTCCCCGGCTCGGGGGGCTGGGGCCAACGTCCTGACTTTC | CASSPARGAGANVLTF
TRBJ2-2 | - | TRBV7-8 | many | TGTGCCAGCAGCACCTTTGGATCCGGGGACACCGGGGAGCTGTTTTTT | CASSTFGSGDTGELFF
TRBJ1-3 | - | TRBV2 | - | TGTGCCAGCAGTTCAGAACGGGCTGGAAACACCATATATTTT | CASSSERAGNTIYF
TRBJ2-5 | TRBD1 | TRBV5-4 | - | TGTGCCAGCAGCTTACAGGGGGCGGGGGAGACCCAGTACTTC | CASSLQGAGETQYF
TRBJ1-2 | TRBD1 | TRBV5-6 | - | TGTGCCAGCAGCGGGACAGGGGAAGGCTATGGCTACACCTTC | CASSGTGEGYGYTF
TRBJ1-5 | - | TRBV19 | few | TGTGCCAGTAACCAGGTAGGGAGAAACAATCAGCCCCAGCATTTT | CASNQVGRNNQPQHF
TRBJ2-5 | TRBD1 | TRBV11-2 | - | TGTGCCAGCAGCTCCATTATCGGGACAGCCCAAGAGACCCAGTACTTC | CASSSIIGTAQETQYF
TRBJ2-7 | TRBD1 | TRBV18 | - | TGTGCCAGCTCACCACTCCCACAGGGGGCAAACGAGCAGTACTTC | CASSPLPQGANEQYF
TRBJ1-2 | - | TRBV23-1 | few | TGCGCCAGCAGTCAGGGGGCGTTGGGGTATGGCTACACCTTC | CASSQGALGYGYTF
TRBJ1-1 | TRBD1 | TRBV5-1 | - | TGCGCCAGCAGCTACGGGACAGAGACGAACACTGAAGCTTTCTTT | CASSYGTETNTEAFF
TRBJ1-2 | - | TRBV2 | - | TGTGCCAGCAGTCAGAAAAGAAACTATGGCTACACCTTC | CASSQKRNYGYTF
TRBJ1-2 | TRBD1 | TRBV10-2 | - | TGCGCCAGCAGTGACACAGGGGCCTATGGCTACACCTTC | CASSDTGAYGYTF
TRBJ1-5 | TRBD1 | TRBV19 | - | TGTGCCAGTAGTATGCGACAGGGCAATAGCAATCAGCCCCAGCATTTT | CASSMRQGNSNQPQHF
TRBJ1-1 | TRBD1 | TRBV7-6 | - | TGTGCCAGCAGCTTAAGGGGACAGGGGCGATGGAACACTGAAGCTTTCTTT | CASSLRGQGRWNTEAFF
TRBJ1-2 | - | TRBV3-1/TRBV3-2 | many | TGTGCCAGCAGCCTGTGGACAGAGTCCTATGGCTACACCTTC | CASSLWTESYGYTF
TRBJ1-1 | - | TRBV6-1 | - | TGTGCCAGCAGTGAAGGGAGGACTGAAGCTTTCTTT | CASSEGRTEAFF
TRBJ1-2 | TRBD1 | TRBV19 | - | TGTGCCAGTAGTATCGCCCAGACAGGGAGTCGTGGCTACACCTTC | CASSIAQTGSRGYTF
TRBJ1-2 | TRBD1 | TRBV7-9 | few | TGTGCCAGCAGCTTAGAACAGGGGGCTAACTATGGCTACACCTTC | CASSLEQGANYGYTF
TRBJ1-2 | - | TRBV7-9 | once | TGTGCCAGCAGCTTAGTGACACCAGGGGATGGCTACACCTTC | CASSLVTPGDGYTF
TRBJ2-1 | TRBD1 | TRBV19 | - | TGTGCCAGTAGTATTGGACAGGGACGTTCTAGGTACAATGAGCAGTTCTTC | CASSIGQGRSRYNEQFF
TRBJ1-2 | - | TRBV27 | - | TGTGCCAGCAGTTCAGCCGGGAGATACTATGGCTACACCTTC | CASSSAGRYYGYTF
TRBJ1-2 | - | TRBV28 | few | TGTGCCAGCAACCAAGCCCAGGGTGGTGGCTACACCTTC | CASNQAQGGGYTF
TRBJ2-3 | TRBD2 | TRBV2 | - | TGTGCCAGCAGTGAAGTAAGCCTAGCGGGAGCCGCATTT | CASSEVSLAGAAF
TRBJ1-5 | TRBD1 | TRBV2 | - | TGTGCCAGCAGGGGACAGAAGCATAGCAATCAGCCCCAGCATTTT | CASRGQKHSNQPQHF
TRBJ1-4 | TRBD1 | TRBV5-1 | once | TGCGCCAGCAGCTTCGACAGGGGTAATGAAAAACTGTTTTTT | CASSFDRGNEKLFF
TRBJ1-4 | - | TRBV3-1/TRBV3-2 | - | TGTGCCAGCAGCCATGTTGGGTCGGGTAATGAAAAACTGTTTTTT | CASSHVGSGNEKLFF
TRBJ1-3 | TRBD1 | TRBV3-1/TRBV3-2 | - | TGTGCCAGCAGCCAAGCCCGGACAGGGGTATCTGGAAACACCATATATTTT | CASSQARTGVSGNTIYF
TRBJ1-1 | - | TRBV5-6 | - | TGTGCCAGCAGCTCCCAATCTAGGGAAGCTTTCTTT | CASSSQSREAFF
TRBJ2-3 | - | TRBV4-2 | - | TGTGCCAGCAGTAAGCAGGGTTTGGGCACAGATACGCAGTATTTT | CASSKQGLGTDTQYF
TRBJ2-7 | TRBD2 | TRBV5-1 | - | TGCGCCAGCAGCGAGGGGACTAGCGGGTACGAGCAGTACTTC | CASSEGTSGYEQYF
TRBJ2-3 | - | TRBV6-5 | - | TGTGCCAGCAGTCACACAGATACGCAGTATTTT | CASSHTDTQYF
TRBJ2-1 | TRBD2 | TRBV3-1/TRBV3-2 | few | TGTGCCAGCAGCCTATCCCCGGGACTAGCGGGAGTTTGGGGATACAATGAGCAGTTCTTC | CASSLSPGLAGVWGYNEQFF
TRBJ2-3 | - | TRBV19 | - | TGTGCCACTCGGGGGACAGGCACAGATACGCAGTATTTT | CATRGTGTDTQYF
TRBJ1-1 | TRBD1 | TRBV7-2 | - | TGTGCCAGCAGCTTTGACAGGGGGCGAGAAACTGAAGCTTTCTTT | CASSFDRGRETEAFF
TRBJ1-2 | TRBD1 | TRBV3-1/TRBV3-2 | - | TGTGCCAGCAGCCAAGGACAGGGGATCTATGGCTACACCTTC | CASSQGQGIYGYTF
TRBJ2-3 | - | TRBV6-5 | few | TGTGCCAGCAGTTATCAAACAGATACGCAGTATTTT | CASSYQTDTQYF
TRBJ1-1 | - | TRBV2 | - | TGTGCCAGGGGACACCCGAACACTGAAGCTTTCTTT | CARGHPNTEAFF
TRBJ1-1 | - | TRBV28 | once | TGTGCCAGCAGTAGACCGTTGACAGGCACTGAAGCTTTCTTT | CASSRPLTGTEAFF
TRBJ1-4 | TRBD1 | TRBV7-9 | - | TGTGCCAGCAGCTTGGGACAGGGGGCTAATGAAAAACTGTTTTTT | CASSLGQGANEKLFF
TRBJ2-3 | - | TRBV30 | - | TGTGCCTCCGGGAGCACAGATACGCAGTATTTT | CASGSTDTQYF
TRBJ1-5 | - | TRBV2 | - | TGTGCCAGCAGTGAACTCCGGGTCCAGCCCCAGCATTTT | CASSELRVQPQHF
TRBJ2-1 | - | TRBV18 | once | TGTGCCAGCTCACCACAGACAGGCCTCAATGAGCAGTTCTTC | CASSPQTGLNEQFF
TRBJ2-2 | TRBD2 | TRBV7-6 | - | TGTGCCAGCAGCCGCCGGACTAGCGGAGGGAACACCGGGGAGCTGTTTTTT | CASSRRTSGGNTGELFF
TRBJ2-3 | TRBD1 | TRBV3-1/TRBV3-2 | - | TGTGCCAGCAGCCACGACAGGGCCTCAATCACAGATACGCAGTATTTT | CASSHDRASITDTQYF
TRBJ2-7 | - | TRBV6-5 | - | TGTGCCAGCAGGGGCGGACAGTTAAAGCCCTACGAGCAGTACTTC | CASRGGQLKPYEQYF
TRBJ2-1 | TRBD2 | TRBV18 | - | TGTGCCAGCTCACCAGGTATCGGGAGGACGCTAGCGGGAATTGCTAAGTTCTTC | CASSPGIGRTLAGIAKFF
TRBJ1-2 | TRBD1 | TRBV6-5 | - | TGTGCCAGCAGTTACCGGGGACAGGGAATTTATGGCTACACCTTC | CASSYRGQGIYGYTF
TRBJ2-1 | TRBD2 | TRBV19 | - | TGTGCCAGTAGGTTGAGCGGGAGTAGCCATGAGCAGTTCTTC | CASRLSGSSHEQFF
TRBJ1-3 | - | TRBV19 | - | TGTGCCAGTAGCCCGCGTCAGGGGACCATATATTTT | CASSPRQGTIYF